Sequencing of this TCR beta chain was carried out in a study of cytomegalovirus exposure and HLA in healthy donors. Concerning this clone itself: Its antigen is unidentified.

PCR amplification relied on 60 Vbeta primers (plus 13 Jbeta primers). Sequenced by immunoSEQ multiplex PCR; TCRdb stores in-frame clones only, minus some. The sample records approximately 97,000 clones, 70% to 75% being singletons. Study results and limitations: What TCR beta sequences reportedly achieved was accurate prediction of HLA-A and HLA-B alleles in most subjects.

This clonotype originated in a man aged 40-49 years in good health and CMV-seronegative. The sample consisted of PBMCs.

The CDR3 nucleotides read TGTGCCAGTTCCGGACTAGCGGAACCCTACGAGCAGTACTTC. This translates into CASSGLAEPYEQYF. This sequence joins TRBV6-6 and TRBJ2-7; 10 bases fit TRBD2. CDR1 is MNHNY, CDR2 SVGAGI, per germline (reference sequence). V was pared by 9 bases and J by 2 bases, with 7 bases of the junction left unmatched. The CDR3 consists of 14 residues.